This TCR beta chain was sequenced for a study of T-cell reconstitution after alpha-beta-depleted transplantation in children. The study, taken as a whole, reports: Hyperexpanded clones declined; after one year, newly produced T cells mostly supplied diversity. Roughly two months post-transplant, alpha-beta T cells reportedly originated from several hundred graft clones that had expanded. The high TCRbeta diversity at day 60 in some patients came from surviving recipient T cells and thymic progenitors.

A few counts support this clonotype. Its antigen remains unidentified. This sample's TCRbeta library carried unique molecular identifier barcodes. TCRdb reprocessed the PCR reads via MiXCR and lists one record per CDR3 protein. The repertoire holds 700,000 to 850,000 distinct CDR3 sequences, roughly 15% seen once, with roughly 4.8% in the top ten. V lost 5 bases and J lost 1, with 10 bases in between. In germline, CDR1 is DFQATT, CDR2 SNEGSKA (reference sequence). This CDR3 is 13 amino acids long. The gene calls are TRBV20-1 and TRBJ2-3; D is perhaps TRBD2 (6 bases). This receptor was taken from a male patient younger than 18 who had a stem cell transplant for acute lymphoblastic leukemia, so the T cells may come from the graft donor. Sample: PBMCs, mostly from graft donor cells, taken 360 days after TCRalphabeta/CD19-depleted stem cell transplant. For the CDR3, the DNA is TGCAGTGCTTTTAGCGGAGGCACAGATACGCAGTATTTT. As protein: CSAFSGGTDTQYF.